A selection of T cell receptor beta chains follows, all from one sample in a study of PD-L1 blockade in urothelial cancer. Only in-frame clones appear in the TCRdb table, and some are missing; sequencing was by immunoSEQ multiplex PCR. This sample carries more than 35,000 clones, just over 35% of them seen once, and the ten largest clones take about 8.9%. Here the sequenced sample was tumor tissue, taken before atezolizumab (anti-PD-L1) treatment. The receptors come from a man in his 60s with urothelial cancer. The CDR3 runs from the conserved cysteine through the conserved F or W. Each record gives: D gene, V gene, clone size, J gene, CDR3 DNA, CDR3 protein. D genes are given only for firm matches. Size is omitted from some rows. Given values are once, few, many or a class for expanded clones.

NA	TRBV30	few	TRBJ1-2	TGTGCCTCTTTCACCCTGGGCGGCTACACCTTC	CASFTLGGYTF
TRBD1	TRBV5-1	NA	TRBJ2-5	TGCGCCAGCAGCCCCGGGACAGTTAGAGAGACCCAGTACTTC	CASSPGTVRETQYF
TRBD1	TRBV28	NA	TRBJ1-1	TGTGCCAGCAGTTCGACAGGGATGAACACTGAAGCTTTCTTT	CASSSTGMNTEAFF
NA	TRBV19	NA	TRBJ2-7	TGTGCCAGTAGTAAGGCGGTGTCCTACGAGCAGTACTTC	CASSKAVSYEQYF
NA	TRBV5-1	NA	TRBJ1-4	TGCGCCAGCAGGGGAGGGGGTACTAATAATGAAAAACTGTTTTTT	CASRGGGTNNEKLFF
NA	TRBV6-8	NA	TRBJ1-2	TGTGCCATCAGGAAGACCATCCGAGGCGGCGACTATGGCTACACCTTC	CAIRKTIRGGDYGYTF
NA	TRBV10-3	few	TRBJ1-5	TGTGCCATTCTAGCATCCCCGGGTCAGCCCCAGCATTTT	CAILASPGQPQHF
TRBD2	TRBV15	NA	TRBJ2-4	TGTGCCACCAGCAGGGACACCGGGGGGGGCGGAAACATTCAGTACTTC	CATSRDTGGGGNIQYF
TRBD2	TRBV6-8	few	TRBJ2-7	TGTGCCAGCAGTCAGACTAGCGGTATACCCTCTTCCTACGAGCAGTACTTC	CASSQTSGIPSSYEQYF
NA	TRBV6-8	few	TRBJ1-2	TGTGCCAGCAGCACAAGCGATTATGGCTACATCTTC	CASSTSDYGYIF
NA	TRBV9	few	TRBJ1-2	TGTGCCAGCAGTGATACGGCAGGGACAGGCTACACCTTC	CASSDTAGTGYTF
TRBD1	TRBV18	NA	TRBJ1-4	TGTGCCAGCTCACCACCTGGGACAGGGAAAGCTGAAAAACTGTTTTTT	CASSPPGTGKAEKLFF
NA	TRBV29-1	NA	TRBJ1-1	TGCAGCGTCCGATTGGGGGGGAACACTGAAGCTTTCTTT	CSVRLGGNTEAFF